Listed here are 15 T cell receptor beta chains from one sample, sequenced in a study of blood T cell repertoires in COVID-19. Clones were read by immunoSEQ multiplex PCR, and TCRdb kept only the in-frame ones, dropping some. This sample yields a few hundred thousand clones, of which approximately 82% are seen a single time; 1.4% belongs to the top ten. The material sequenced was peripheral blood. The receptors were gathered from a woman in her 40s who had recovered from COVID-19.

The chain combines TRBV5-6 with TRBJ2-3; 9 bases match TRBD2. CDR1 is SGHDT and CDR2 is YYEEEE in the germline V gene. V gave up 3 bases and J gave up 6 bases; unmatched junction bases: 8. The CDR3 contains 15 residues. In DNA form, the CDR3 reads TGTGCCAGCAGCTGGGGCGGGGGGGCCCTGGATACGCAGTATTTT. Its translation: CASSWGGGALDTQYF.

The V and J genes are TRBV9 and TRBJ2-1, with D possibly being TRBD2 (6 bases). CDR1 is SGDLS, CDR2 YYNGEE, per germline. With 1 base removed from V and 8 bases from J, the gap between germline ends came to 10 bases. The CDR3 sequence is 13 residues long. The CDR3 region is CASSVTASDEQFF. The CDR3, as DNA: TGTGCCAGCAGCGTAACGGCTAGCGATGAGCAGTTCTTC.

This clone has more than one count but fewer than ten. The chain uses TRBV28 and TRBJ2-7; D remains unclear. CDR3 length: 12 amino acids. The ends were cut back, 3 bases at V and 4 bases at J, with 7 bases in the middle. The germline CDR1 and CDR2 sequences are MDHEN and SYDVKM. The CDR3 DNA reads TGTGCCAGCAGTTTTCCGCAGTACGAGCAGTACTTC. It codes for CASSFPQYEQYF.

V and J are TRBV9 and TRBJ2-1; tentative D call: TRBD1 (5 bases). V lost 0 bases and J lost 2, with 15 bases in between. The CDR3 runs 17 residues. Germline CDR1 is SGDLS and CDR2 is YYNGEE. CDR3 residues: CASSVEGLVGTYNEQFF. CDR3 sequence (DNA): TGTGCCAGCAGCGTAGAGGGGCTAGTTGGGACCTACAATGAGCAGTTCTTC.

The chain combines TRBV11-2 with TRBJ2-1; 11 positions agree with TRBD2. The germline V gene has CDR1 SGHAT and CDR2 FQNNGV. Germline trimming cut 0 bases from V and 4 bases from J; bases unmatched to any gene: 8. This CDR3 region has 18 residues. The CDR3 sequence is CASSLDSWGTSGYNEQFF. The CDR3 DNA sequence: TGTGCCAGCAGCTTAGATAGCTGGGGGACTAGCGGATACAATGAGCAGTTCTTC.

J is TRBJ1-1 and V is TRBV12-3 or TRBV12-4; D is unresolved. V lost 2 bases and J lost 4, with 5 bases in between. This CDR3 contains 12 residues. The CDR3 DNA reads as TGTGCCAGCAGTTTATTCGGCACTGAAGCTTTCTTT. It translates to CASSLFGTEAFF.

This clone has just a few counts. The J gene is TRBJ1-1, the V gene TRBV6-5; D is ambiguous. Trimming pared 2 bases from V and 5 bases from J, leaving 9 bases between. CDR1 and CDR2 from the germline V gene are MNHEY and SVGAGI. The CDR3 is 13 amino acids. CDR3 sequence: CASSYNTATEAFF. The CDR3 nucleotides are TGTGCCAGCAGTTACAACACAGCAACTGAAGCTTTCTTT.

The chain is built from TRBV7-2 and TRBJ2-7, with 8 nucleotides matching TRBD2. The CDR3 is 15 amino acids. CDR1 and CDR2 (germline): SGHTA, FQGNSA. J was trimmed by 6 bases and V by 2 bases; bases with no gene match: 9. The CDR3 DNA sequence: TGTGCCAGCAGCTTATTTGGCCTAGCGGGTACCGAGCAGTACTTC. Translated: CASSLFGLAGTEQYF. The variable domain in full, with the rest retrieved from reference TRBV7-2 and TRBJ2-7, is GAGVSQSPSNKVTEKGKDVELRCDPISGHTALYWYRQSLGQGLEFLIYFQGNSAPDKSGLPSDRFSAERTGGSVSTLTIQRTQQEDSAVYLCASSLFGLAGTEQYFGPGTRLTVT.

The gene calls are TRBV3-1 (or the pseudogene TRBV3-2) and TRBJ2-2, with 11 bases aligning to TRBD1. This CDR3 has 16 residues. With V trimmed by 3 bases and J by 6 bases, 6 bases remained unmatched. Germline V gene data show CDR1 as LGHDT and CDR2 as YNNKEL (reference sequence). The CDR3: CASSQRPGQGAGELFF. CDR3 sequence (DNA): TGTGCCAGCAGCCAGCGACCGGGACAGGGGGCCGGGGAGCTGTTTTTT.

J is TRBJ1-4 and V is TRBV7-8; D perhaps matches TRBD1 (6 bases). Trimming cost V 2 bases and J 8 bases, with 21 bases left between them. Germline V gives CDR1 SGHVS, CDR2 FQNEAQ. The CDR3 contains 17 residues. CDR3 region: CASSLRLQGPLREKLFF. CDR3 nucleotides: TGTGCCAGCAGCTTAAGGCTTCAGGGGCCCCTAAGGGAAAAACTGTTTTTT.

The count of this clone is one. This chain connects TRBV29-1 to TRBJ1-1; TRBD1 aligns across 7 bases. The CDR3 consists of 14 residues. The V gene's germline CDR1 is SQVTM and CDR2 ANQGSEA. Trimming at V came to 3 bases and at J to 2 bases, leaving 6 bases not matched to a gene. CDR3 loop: CSVERGTANTEAFF. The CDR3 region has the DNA TGCAGCGTTGAGCGTGGGACAGCCAACACTGAAGCTTTCTTT.

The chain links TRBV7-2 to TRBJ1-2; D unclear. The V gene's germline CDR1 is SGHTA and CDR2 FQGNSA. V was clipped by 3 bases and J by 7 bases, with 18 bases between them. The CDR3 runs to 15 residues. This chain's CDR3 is CASSFWEPTRIGYTF. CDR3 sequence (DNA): TGTGCCAGCAGCTTCTGGGAGCCGACCCGTATTGGCTACACCTTC. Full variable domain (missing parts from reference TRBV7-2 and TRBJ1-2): GAGVSQSPSNKVTEKGKDVELRCDPISGHTALYWYRQSLGQGLEFLIYFQGNSAPDKSGLPSDRFSAERTGGSVSTLTIQRTQQEDSAVYLCASSFWEPTRIGYTFGSGTRLTVV.

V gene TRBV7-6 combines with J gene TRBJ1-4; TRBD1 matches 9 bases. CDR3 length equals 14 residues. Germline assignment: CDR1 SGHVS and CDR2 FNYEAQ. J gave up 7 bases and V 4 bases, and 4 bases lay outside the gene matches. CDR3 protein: CASSSGQGREKLFF. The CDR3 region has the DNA TGTGCCAGCAGCTCGGGACAGGGACGTGAAAAACTGTTTTTT.

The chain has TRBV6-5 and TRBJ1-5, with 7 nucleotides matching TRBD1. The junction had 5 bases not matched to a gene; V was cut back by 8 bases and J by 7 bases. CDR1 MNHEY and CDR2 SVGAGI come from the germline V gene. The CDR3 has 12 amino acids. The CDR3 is CASQTGQQPQHF. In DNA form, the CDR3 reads TGTGCCAGCCAGACAGGGCAGCAGCCCCAGCATTTT.

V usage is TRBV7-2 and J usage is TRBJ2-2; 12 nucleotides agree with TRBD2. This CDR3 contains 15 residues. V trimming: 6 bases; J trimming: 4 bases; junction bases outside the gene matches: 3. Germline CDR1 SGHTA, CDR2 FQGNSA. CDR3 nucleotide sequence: TGTGCCAGCAGGCCTAGCGGGGGGGCCACCGGGGAGCTGTTTTTT. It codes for CASRPSGGATGELFF.